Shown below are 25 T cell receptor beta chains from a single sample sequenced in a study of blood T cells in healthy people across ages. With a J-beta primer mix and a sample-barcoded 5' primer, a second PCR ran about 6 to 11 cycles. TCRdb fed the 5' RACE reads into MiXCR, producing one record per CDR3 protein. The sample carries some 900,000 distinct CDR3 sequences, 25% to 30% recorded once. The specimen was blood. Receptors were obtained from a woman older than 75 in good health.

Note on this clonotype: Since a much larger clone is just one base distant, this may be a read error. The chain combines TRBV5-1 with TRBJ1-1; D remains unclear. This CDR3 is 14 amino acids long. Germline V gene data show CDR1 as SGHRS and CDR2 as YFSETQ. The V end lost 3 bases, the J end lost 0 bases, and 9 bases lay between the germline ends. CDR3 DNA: TGCGCCAGCAGCTGGAGTATTTTGAACACTGAAGCTTTCTTT. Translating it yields CASSWSILNTEAFF.

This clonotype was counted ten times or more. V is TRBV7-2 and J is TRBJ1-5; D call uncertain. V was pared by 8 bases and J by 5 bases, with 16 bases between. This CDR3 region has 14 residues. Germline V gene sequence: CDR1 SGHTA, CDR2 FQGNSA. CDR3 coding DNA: TGTGCCAGCCAAGGGTCCCTGGGTTATCAGCCCCAGCATTTT. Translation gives CASQGSLGYQPQHF.

Here the CDR3 reads CASRVGPTIYNEQFF. DNA for the CDR3: TGTGCCAGCAGGGTAGGCCCTACCATCTACAATGAGCAGTTCTTC. The rearrangement links TRBV6-1 to TRBJ2-1; D gene unclear. Germline-derived CDR1 and CDR2 are MNHNS and SASEGT. The CDR3 runs 15 residues. The germline V and J ends were trimmed by 6 bases and 3 bases, with 15 bases remaining between them.

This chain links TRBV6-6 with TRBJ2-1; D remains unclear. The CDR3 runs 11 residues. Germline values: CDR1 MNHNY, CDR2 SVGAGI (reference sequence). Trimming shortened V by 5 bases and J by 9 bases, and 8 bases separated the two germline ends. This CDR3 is CASSIYSEQFF. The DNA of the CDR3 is TGTGCCAGCAGTATTTATAGTGAGCAGTTCTTC.

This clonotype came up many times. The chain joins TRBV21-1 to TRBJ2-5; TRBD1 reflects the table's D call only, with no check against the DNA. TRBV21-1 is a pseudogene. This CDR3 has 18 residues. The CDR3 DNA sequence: TGTGCCAGCAGCCAAATAAATGGAGCGGGACAGGGACGTGAGACCCAGTACTTC. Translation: CASSQINGAGQGRETQYF.

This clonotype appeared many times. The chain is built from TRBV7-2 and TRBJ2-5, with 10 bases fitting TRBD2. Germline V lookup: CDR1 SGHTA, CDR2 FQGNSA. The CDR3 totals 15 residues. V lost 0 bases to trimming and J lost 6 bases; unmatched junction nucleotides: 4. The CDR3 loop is CASSLATSGVKTQYF. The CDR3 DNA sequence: TGTGCCAGCAGCTTAGCTACTAGCGGGGTTAAGACCCAGTACTTC. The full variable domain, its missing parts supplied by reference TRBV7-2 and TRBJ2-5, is GAGVSQSPSNKVTEKGKDVELRCDPISGHTALYWYRQSLGQGLEFLIYFQGNSAPDKSGLPSDRFSAERTGGSVSTLTIQRTQQEDSAVYLCASSLATSGVKTQYFGPGTRLLVL.

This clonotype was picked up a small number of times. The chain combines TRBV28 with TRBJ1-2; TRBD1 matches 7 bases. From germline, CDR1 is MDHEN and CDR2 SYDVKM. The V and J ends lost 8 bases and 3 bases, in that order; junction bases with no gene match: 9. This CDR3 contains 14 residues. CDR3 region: CASGPGDSYYGYTF. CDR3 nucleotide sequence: TGTGCCAGCGGTCCCGGGGACAGCTACTATGGCTACACCTTC.

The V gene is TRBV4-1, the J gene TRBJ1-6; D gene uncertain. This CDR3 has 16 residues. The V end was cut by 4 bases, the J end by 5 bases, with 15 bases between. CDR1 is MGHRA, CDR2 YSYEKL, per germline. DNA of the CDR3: TGCGCCAGCAGCCCTGCCATACAGAGGAATAATTCACCCCTCCACTTT. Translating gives CASSPAIQRNNSPLHF.

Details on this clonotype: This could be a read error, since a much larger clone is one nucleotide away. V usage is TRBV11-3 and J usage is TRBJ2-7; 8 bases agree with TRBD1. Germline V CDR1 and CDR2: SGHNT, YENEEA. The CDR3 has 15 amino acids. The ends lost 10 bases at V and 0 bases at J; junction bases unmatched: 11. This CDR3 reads CAIFSRTGSSYEQYF. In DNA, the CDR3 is TGTGCCATCTTCAGTCGGACAGGGAGCTCCTACGAGCAGTACTTC. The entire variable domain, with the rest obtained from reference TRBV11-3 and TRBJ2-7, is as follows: EAGVVQSPRYKIIEKKQPVAFWCNPISGHNTLYWYLQNLGQGPELLIRYENEEAVDDSQLPKDRFSAERLKGVDSTLKIQPAELGDSAVYLCAIFSRTGSSYEQYFGPGTRLTVT.

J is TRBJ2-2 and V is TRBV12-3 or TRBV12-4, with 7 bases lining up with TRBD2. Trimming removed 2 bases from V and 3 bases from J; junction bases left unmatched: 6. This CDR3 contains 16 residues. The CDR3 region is CASSLRPTSYTGELFF. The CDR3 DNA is TGTGCCAGCAGTTTACGCCCGACTAGCTACACCGGGGAGCTGTTTTTT.

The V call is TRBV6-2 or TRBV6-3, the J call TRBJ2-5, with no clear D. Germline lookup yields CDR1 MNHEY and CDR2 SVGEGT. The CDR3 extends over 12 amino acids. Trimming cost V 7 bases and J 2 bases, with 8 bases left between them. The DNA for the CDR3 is TGTGCCAGCATTAACAGACAAGAGACCCAGTACTTC. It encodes CASINRQETQYF.

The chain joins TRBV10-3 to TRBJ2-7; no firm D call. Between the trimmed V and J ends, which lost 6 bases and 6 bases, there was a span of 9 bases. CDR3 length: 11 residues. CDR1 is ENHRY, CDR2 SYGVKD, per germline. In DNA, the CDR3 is TGTGCCATCAGAACAGCTAGCGAGCAGTACTTC. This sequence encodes CAIRTASEQYF.

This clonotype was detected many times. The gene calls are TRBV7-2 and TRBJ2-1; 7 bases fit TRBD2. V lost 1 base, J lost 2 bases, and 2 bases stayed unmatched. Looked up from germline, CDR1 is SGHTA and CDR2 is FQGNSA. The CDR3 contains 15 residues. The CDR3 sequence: CASSLVAGAYNEQFF. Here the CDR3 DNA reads TGTGCCAGCAGCTTAGTGGCGGGGGCCTACAATGAGCAGTTCTTC.

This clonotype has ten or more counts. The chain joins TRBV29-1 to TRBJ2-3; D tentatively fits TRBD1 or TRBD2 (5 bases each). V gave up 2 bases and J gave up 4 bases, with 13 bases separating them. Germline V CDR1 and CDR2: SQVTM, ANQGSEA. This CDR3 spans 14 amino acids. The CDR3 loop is CSVEKAGSADTQYF. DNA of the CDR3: TGCAGCGTTGAAAAGGCAGGGAGTGCAGATACGCAGTATTTT.

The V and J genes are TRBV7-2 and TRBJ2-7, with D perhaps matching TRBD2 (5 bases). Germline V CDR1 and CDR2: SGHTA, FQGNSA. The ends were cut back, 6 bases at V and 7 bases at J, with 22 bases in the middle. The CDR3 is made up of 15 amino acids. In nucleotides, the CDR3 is TGTGCCAGCAGTCTTAGCGTCCCCACCTACAGTGAGCAGTACTTC. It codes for CASSLSVPTYSEQYF.

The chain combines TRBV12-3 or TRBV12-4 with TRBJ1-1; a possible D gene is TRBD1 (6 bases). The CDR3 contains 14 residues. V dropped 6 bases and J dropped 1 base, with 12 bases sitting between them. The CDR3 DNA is TGTGCCAGCAGACTTTCGACAGGGAACACTGAAGCTTTCTTT. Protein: CASRLSTGNTEAFF.

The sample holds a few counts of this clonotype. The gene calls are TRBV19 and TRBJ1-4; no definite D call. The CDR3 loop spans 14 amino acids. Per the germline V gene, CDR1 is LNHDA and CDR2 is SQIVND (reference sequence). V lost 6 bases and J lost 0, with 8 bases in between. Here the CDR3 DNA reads TGTGCCAGTAGACCAGTGGCAACTAATGAAAAACTGTTTTTT. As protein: CASRPVATNEKLFF.

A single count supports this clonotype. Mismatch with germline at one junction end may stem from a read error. CDR3 in DNA: TGTGCCAGCAGCAAAACTGACAGGGCTGCCGGGGAGCGGTTTTTT. Its translation: CASSKTDRAAGERFF. The rearrangement uses TRBV11-2 and TRBJ2-2, with 7 bases aligning to TRBD1. This CDR3 spans 15 amino acids. The germline V gene has CDR1 SGHAT and CDR2 FQNNGV.

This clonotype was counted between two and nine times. The CDR3 here is CASSFGPAGNYGYTF. The CDR3, as DNA: TGTGCCAGCAGTTTTGGCCCCGCAGGAAACTATGGCTACACCTTC. The chain recombines TRBV28 with TRBJ1-2; D not certain. From germline, CDR1 is MDHEN and CDR2 SYDVKM. The CDR3 covers 15 residues. Trimming removed 3 bases from V and 2 bases from J, with 13 bases in between.

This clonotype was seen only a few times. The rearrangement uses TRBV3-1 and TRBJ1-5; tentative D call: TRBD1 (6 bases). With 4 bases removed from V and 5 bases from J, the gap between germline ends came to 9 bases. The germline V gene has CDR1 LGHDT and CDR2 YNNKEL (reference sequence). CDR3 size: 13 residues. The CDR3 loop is CASSPSGDQPQHF. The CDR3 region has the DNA TGTGCCAGCAGCCCATCAGGGGATCAGCCCCAGCATTTT.

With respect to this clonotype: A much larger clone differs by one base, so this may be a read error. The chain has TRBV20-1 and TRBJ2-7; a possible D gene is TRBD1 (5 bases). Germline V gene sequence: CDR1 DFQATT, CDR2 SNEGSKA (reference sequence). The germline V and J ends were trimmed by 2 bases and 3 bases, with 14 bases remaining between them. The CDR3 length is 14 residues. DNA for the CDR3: TGCAGTGCTAGAAGGGCAGGGCTGGACTACGAGCAGTACTTC. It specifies CSARRAGLDYEQYF.

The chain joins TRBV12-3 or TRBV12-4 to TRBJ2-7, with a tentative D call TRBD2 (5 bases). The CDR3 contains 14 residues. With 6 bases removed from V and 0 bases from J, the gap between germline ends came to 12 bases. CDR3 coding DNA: TGTGCCAGCAGCCAACGGGGAAGCTCCTACGAGCAGTACTTC. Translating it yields CASSQRGSSYEQYF.

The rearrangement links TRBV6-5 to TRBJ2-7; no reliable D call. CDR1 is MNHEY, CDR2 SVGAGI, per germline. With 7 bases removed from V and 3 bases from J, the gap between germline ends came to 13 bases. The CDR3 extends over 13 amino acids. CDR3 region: CASIDPRDYEQYF. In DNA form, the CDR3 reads TGTGCCAGCATCGACCCACGAGACTACGAGCAGTACTTC.

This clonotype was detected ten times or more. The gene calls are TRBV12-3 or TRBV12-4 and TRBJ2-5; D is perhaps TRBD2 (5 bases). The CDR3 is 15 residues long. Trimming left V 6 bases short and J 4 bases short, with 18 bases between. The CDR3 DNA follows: TGTGCCAGCAGCCGGGGTGGGTTAGAGCGAGAGACCCAGTACTTC. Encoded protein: CASSRGGLERETQYF.

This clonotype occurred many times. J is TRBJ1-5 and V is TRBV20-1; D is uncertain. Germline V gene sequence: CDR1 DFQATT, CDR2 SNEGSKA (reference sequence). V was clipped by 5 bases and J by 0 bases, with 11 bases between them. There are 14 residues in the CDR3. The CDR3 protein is CSAWTGNSNQPQHF. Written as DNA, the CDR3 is TGCAGTGCTTGGACGGGAAATAGCAATCAGCCCCAGCATTTT.